One sample yielded the 7 T cell receptor beta chains listed below, sequenced in a study of cytotoxic CD8 clonotypes in ibrutinib-treated CLL (dated by TCRdb to about 2021). Libraries were made using the immunoSEQ multiplex PCR assay. TCRdb re-hosts the immuneACCESS table, in-frame sequences only. Its copies lack some clones; in the studies checked, an unresolved V gene accounts for under half of them, and the cause for the rest is not known. The table for this sample lists tens of thousands of clones; approximately 71% of them were counted only once. The ten largest clones capture 5.7% of the sample. The meaning of the sample's time point label: more than 10 months on ibrutinib. The sample was PBMCs, taken after 12 months of ibrutinib treatment. The receptors stem from a human donor with chronic lymphocytic leukemia.

This clone was counted between two and nine times. This chain joins TRBV5-4 and TRBJ1-2, with a tentative D call TRBD1 (5 bases). The CDR3 runs to 15 residues. Germline assignment: CDR1 SGHNT and CDR2 YYREEE (reference sequence). V was trimmed by 4 bases and J by 3 bases, leaving 16 bases between them. Here the CDR3 DNA reads TGTGCCAGCAGCAGTACCCGAGAAGGGGACTATGGCTACACCTTC. This sequence encodes CASSSTREGDYGYTF.

Notes on this clone: One end of the junction is discordant with germline, which a read error may explain. This chain uses TRBV4-3 with TRBJ1-2, with D uncertain. Looked up from germline, CDR1 is LGHNA and CDR2 is YSLEER. The length of the CDR3 is 9 residues. The CDR3 DNA reads TGCGCCAGCAGCCCCGAAGGTGTTTTC. The encoded protein is CASSPEGVF.

This clone is classed as medium-sized. This sequence joins TRBV5-4 and TRBJ2-7; possibly TRBD1 for D (6 bases). The CDR3 contains 15 residues. Per the germline V gene, CDR1 is SGHNT and CDR2 is YYREEE (reference sequence). Trimming stripped 0 bases from V and 5 bases from J, with 15 bases between. The CDR3 here is CASSLEAGVRDEQYF. The DNA for the CDR3 is TGTGCCAGCAGCTTGGAGGCAGGGGTCCGGGACGAGCAGTACTTC.

There are a few counts of this clone. The J gene is TRBJ1-5, the V gene TRBV7-9, with D unclear. Trimming stripped 4 bases from V and 5 bases from J, with 6 bases between. This CDR3 comprises 12 residues. Germline values: CDR1 SEHNR, CDR2 FQNEAQ (reference sequence). CDR3 residues: CASSSVDQPQHF. The CDR3 DNA follows: TGTGCCAGCAGCTCGGTAGATCAGCCCCAGCATTTT.

The chain has TRBV4-3 and TRBJ2-3; maybe TRBD1 (6 bases). V gave up 4 bases and J gave up 0 bases, with 11 bases separating them. The CDR3 covers 15 residues. Germline CDR1 is LGHNA and CDR2 is YSLEER. Here the CDR3 DNA reads TGCGCCAGCAGCCTTCTACAGGGTAGCACAGATACGCAGTATTTT. It specifies CASSLLQGSTDTQYF.

This clone was observed a handful of times. The CDR3 sequence is CASSGQEMVQYF. CDR3 nucleotide sequence: TGTGCCAGCAGCGGACAGGAGATGGTGCAGTACTTC. The chain couples TRBV7-9 to TRBJ2-7; 7 bases fit TRBD1. The V segment lost 5 bases and the J segment 9 bases; nucleotides outside the gene matches: 7. From germline, CDR1 is SEHNR and CDR2 FQNEAQ (reference sequence). The CDR3 has 12 amino acids. Variable domain in full (rest from reference TRBV7-9 and TRBJ2-7): DTGVSQNPRHKITKRGQNVTFRCDPISEHNRLYWYRQTLGQGPEFLTYFQNEAQLEKSRLLSDRFSAERPKGSFSTLEIQRTEQGDSAMYLCASSGQEMVQYFGPGTRLTVT.

The J gene is TRBJ2-6, the V gene TRBV2; 7 bases line up with TRBD1. CDR1 is SNHLY, CDR2 FYNNEI, per germline. The CDR3 totals 16 residues. Trimming at V came to 7 bases and at J to 2 bases, leaving 8 bases not matched to a gene. The CDR3 spells CASTPGQGAGANVLTF. The DNA of the CDR3 is TGTGCCAGCACCCCCGGGCAGGGGGCTGGGGCCAACGTCCTGACTTTC.